This T cell receptor beta chain was obtained from a study of T cells in Graves' hyperthyroidism and ophthalmopathy (dated by TCRdb to the late 2010s). In terms of the full investigation: To identify TCR V-J signatures that set the groups apart, the researchers used a discovery cohort of about a hundred patients, made up of roughly 40 with Graves' ophthalmopathy and about 60 with stable Graves' hyperthyroidism. Whether ophthalmopathy could be predicted prospectively was tested in an independent validation cohort made up of under 20 hyperthyroidism patients plus 17 patients who later progressed to ophthalmopathy. For training and testing, the 100 or so patients in the discovery cohort were randomly divided in a 7:3 ratio. The study also compared thyroid tissue and blood T-cell repertoires from roughly 6 Graves' hyperthyroidism patients. Once sampling was done, hyperthyroidism patients were given methimazole at a starting dose of 30 mg daily, whereas ophthalmopathy patients were given high-dose intravenous methylprednisolone. TCR Vbeta CDR3 sequencing of 135 peripheral blood samples (over 40 ophthalmopathy, approximately 80 hyperthyroidism and around 17 progressor patients) is reported in the paper. The investigation overall reported the following: In validation, the model predicted progression to ophthalmopathy a median of 6.5 months before onset, with about 67% sensitivity and 72.22% specificity. A model built on a 13 V-J signature distinguished ophthalmopathy from stable hyperthyroidism, reaching 85% to 90% sensitivity and around 82% specificity in cross-validation and 80%/75% in testing. No statistical method was used to fix the sample size in advance, and group allocation was not hidden from the investigators. Most expanded thyroid clonotypes (frequency above 0.001) were also found in blood, which suggests that blood repertoires may mirror thyroid immune responses.

This clonotype was found a few times. Its specific antigen is unknown. Per-base quality was not reported, and no clone a single base away is much larger than it. Stable Graves' hyperthyroidism was defined as no progression to ophthalmopathy during 18 months of follow-up. Hyperthyroidism patients were newly diagnosed, with disease duration under 2 months, and aged 18 to 65 years. The study excluded patients with uncontrolled infections, other autoimmune diseases, pregnancy or lactation. Diagnoses relied on clinical symptoms, serum thyroxine and TRAb, thyroid ultrasound and orbital computed tomography. Total RNA was extracted with Trizol reagent, and quality was checked on an Agilent 2100 Bioanalyzer. Amplification of TCR beta CDR3 regions was carried out from RNA transcripts. A first-round RT-PCR of the TCR CDR3 used the HTBI primer set with the Qiagen OneStep RT-PCR kit. Libraries were constructed in a second round of multiplex PCR, after which size selection and purification were carried out. The libraries were sequenced on an Illumina HiSeq2000 using paired-end 100 bp reads. Processing in the source paper ran as follows. SOAPnuke was used to process the raw data, throwing out any read that contained adapters or uncalled bases, had a mean Phred below 15, or lacked an exact constant-primer or identifier match. High-quality paired reads were merged using COPE v1.2.5, and each unique nucleotide sequence was defined as a clonotype. Clonotypes were aligned to IMGT TRBV, TRBD and TRBJ reference segments using MiTCR v1.1. Only V-J combinations with frequency above 0.0001, covering about 99% of repertoires, were analysed. A TCS score was defined as the ratio of F50 (clonal expansion) to E x V (chaos), with BLOSUM62-based TCRdist applied between CDR3 peptides within each V-J. Welch's t-statistics and random forest reduced roughly 500 V-J features to under 15, which were used in a naive Bayes classifier (R e1071). Thyroid-blood repertoire similarity was quantified with the Morisita-Horn index. Starting from the raw public reads, TCRdb applied fastp trimming at Q25, assembled clones with MiXCR and retained in-frame beta chains. Merged by CDR3 protein, the rows form single entries marked with the most common genes and DNA. None of the V and J calls come from the authors' own analysis; TCRdb made them. Within this sample are about 580,000 distinct CDR3 sequences, with around 45% of them counted one time only. Around 7.7% of the sample belongs to the ten largest clones.

The sequenced sample was peripheral blood or thyroid tissue (not recorded which). This TCR came from a woman aged 18-29 years with Graves' hyperthyroidism.

In nucleotide form, the sequence is TGCAGCGTTGAGGTAGCGGGAGACACCATATATTTT. The encoded protein is CSVEVAGDTIYF. The chain employs TRBV29-1 and TRBJ1-3, with no confidently assigned D gene. V and J are truncated by 3 bases and 8 bases respectively, leaving an intervening sequence of 11 bases. Taken from the germline V gene, the CDR1 and CDR2 loops are SQVTM and ANQGSEA. The CDR3 measures 12 amino acids from cysteine to phenylalanine. Only CDR3 DNA is held: 36 bases, read in frame from base 1. Beyond the CDR3, the reference TRBV29-1 and TRBJ1-3 genes provide the residues; the full variable domain reads: SAVISQKPSRDICQRGTSLTIQCQVDSQVTMMFWYRQQPGQSLTLIATANQGSEATYESGFVIDKFPISRPNLTFSTLTVSNMSPEDSSIYLCSVEVAGDTIYFGEGSWLTVV.